The T cell receptor beta chain under discussion was sequenced for a study of shared clonotypes between healthy human individuals (dated by TCRdb to between 2020 and 2021). Study-level background: A few men and two women, aged 18 to 49 years, made up the cohort. Each donor's leukapheresis produced roughly between about 0.9 and 9.5 billion PBMCs. For each donor, three plates each were used for CD4 naive and CD4 memory, two plates were used for CD8 naive, and one plate was used for CD8 memory. Libraries were prepared and TCR repertoires were sequenced by different laboratories using diverse techniques, in order to increase sequencing depth and limit assay-specific biases. To estimate repertoire size and how much clonotypes are shared between individuals, the study performed deep sequencing of blood TCR repertoires from 4 to 6 healthy adults. Study-level results and caveats: Larger estimated clonotype richness was generally found for naive subsets than for memory subsets. Even with the large sequencing depth, rarefaction of the sorted-subset datasets indicated that sequencing was incomplete. Across a few donors, roughly 5.1% of naive CD4, roughly 3.5% of naive CD8, roughly 2.3% of memory CD4, and around 0.4% of memory CD8 clonotypes were shared. Compared with non-shared clonotypes, the clonotypes found in all four sorted-subset donors had higher generation probabilities. Because the study included only a small number of donors, the genetic and exposure-history diversity represented was limited. Sampling was restricted to blood, and TCR repertoires in tissue are likely to differ from TCR repertoires in blood. Pairwise subsampling indicated that sequencing depth was expected to affect the degree of clonotype sharing among donors.

Donors were healthy HIV-negative adults with no recently reported acute infections or vaccinations. Only Caucasian adults living in Nashville, Tennessee, USA were represented among the donors. CD4+ T cells were enriched by magnetic negative selection, after which naive cells were positively selected on CD45RA and the negative fraction was taken as the memory subset. Blood was obtained by leukapheresis, after which PBMCs were separated by Ficoll-Histopaque density gradient centrifugation and cryopreserved in liquid nitrogen vapor phase. Analytical flow cytometry was used to check the purity and quantity of every magnetically sorted T cell population. From each sorted fraction, genomic DNA was isolated and quantified by UV absorbance on a Nanodrop 2000c. CDR1 LNHNV and CDR2 YYDKDF are derived from the germline V gene (reference sequence). The CDR3 spans 17 residues, from the cysteine through the phenylalanine. Only the CDR3 portion is preserved as DNA: 51 bases, with reading frame beginning at the first base. Compared with germline, V lacks 0 bases and J lacks 2 bases; bases without a gene match: 4.

Using the deep immunoSEQ assay, TCR CDR3 regions were amplified from genomic DNA by multiplex PCR. Extracted genomic DNA from each cell subset was distributed evenly across all wells of several immunoSEQ 96-well plates, and each plate was treated as a replicate. For sorted subsets, about 0.2 ug genomic DNA, equal to tens of thousands of T cell genomes, was loaded into each replicate PCR. The purified libraries were quantified using a Qubit 3.0 fluorometer, sized with a Bioanalyzer 2100, and then quantified again using the KAPA Library Quantification kit. Each immunoSEQ 96-well plate was sequenced on its own single-read 150-cycle Illumina NextSeq 550 flow cell. Under the source paper's analysis protocol: Because only junctional sequences without quality scores were contained in the immunoSEQ output, filtering matching that applied to full-length reads could not be performed. To assign V/J genes and CDR3, sequences were annotated using PyIR, a Python wrapper for IgBLAST v1.9, with IMGT germline references. Reads with weak V/J assignments (E-value above 1e-6), missing CDR3, stop codons, out-of-frame junctions, or ambiguous translated residues were removed. V3J clonotypes were defined as sequences sharing an identical inferred V gene, J gene, and CDR3 amino acid sequence. Percentage overlap between repertoires was calculated by dividing the number of shared unique clonotypes by the size of the smaller repertoire. Repertoire richness was assessed with RTK rarefaction, the Chao1 estimator, and Recon v2.1 estimates of unobserved clonotypes. For all TCRbeta clonotypes obtained by the gDNA method from several donors, generation probabilities were computed with OLGA. TCRdb limited this immuneACCESS table to in-frame rearrangements with V and J called. A share of clones is missing; checked studies link under half to unresolved V genes, and the rest is unexplained. V and J calls and clone size are as listed in that table; D and trimming were resolved from the DNA. Recorded for this sample are 1.4 million or so clones; roughly 98.5% of them occurred a single time. Approximately 0.38% of the sample lies in the top ten.

A remark on this clone: The antigen it recognizes is unknown. It has no much larger one-base neighbor in the sample; base qualities were not kept.

The chain is encoded by TRBV15 joined to TRBJ2-1, with TRBD2 matching 10 junction bases. This clonotype was obtained from a man aged 30 to 39 in good health. The sequenced material came from naive CD4+ T cells sorted from blood. The cell subset or site label corresponds to: CD45RA+ positively selected. The nucleotide sequence is TGTGCCACCAGCAGAGATGATAGCGGGAGGCCCTACAATGAGCAGTTCTTC. Its product reads: CATSRDDSGRPYNEQFF.